This T cell receptor (beta chain) was profiled in a study of blood T cells in healthy people across ages. Caucasian, healthy and from Russia, the donors were aged between 6 and 90. The authors ran a second PCR of roughly 7 to 11 cycles using a sample-barcoded 5' primer and a J-beta primer mix. MiXCR, run by TCRdb on the 5' RACE reads, gives a single entry per CDR3 protein. The repertoire holds roughly 500,000 distinct CDR3 sequences, with 25% to 30% as singletons. This CDR3 has 15 amino acids. Germline lookup yields CDR1 SNHLY and CDR2 FYNNEI. V shed 4 bases and J shed 3 bases, with 15 bases lying between them.

The TCR was taken from a woman between 65 and 79 years old in good health. Input material: blood. The V and J genes are TRBV2 and TRBJ2-5, with D tentatively TRBD2 (7 bases). CDR3 coding DNA: TGTGCCAGCAGTGGGCCGGGGGGCCGCGAAGAGACCCAGTACTTC. It encodes CASSGPGGREETQYF.